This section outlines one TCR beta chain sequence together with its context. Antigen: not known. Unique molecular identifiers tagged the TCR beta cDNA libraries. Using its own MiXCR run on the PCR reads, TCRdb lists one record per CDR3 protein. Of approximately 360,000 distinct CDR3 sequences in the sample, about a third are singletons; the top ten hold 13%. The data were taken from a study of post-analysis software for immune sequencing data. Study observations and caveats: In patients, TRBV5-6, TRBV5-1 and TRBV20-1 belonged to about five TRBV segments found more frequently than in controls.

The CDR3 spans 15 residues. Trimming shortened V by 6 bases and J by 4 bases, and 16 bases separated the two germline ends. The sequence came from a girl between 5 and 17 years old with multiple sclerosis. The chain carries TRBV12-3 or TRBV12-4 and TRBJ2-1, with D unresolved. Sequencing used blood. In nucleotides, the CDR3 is TGTGCCAGCAGACCCCCTGTGGCCGCGTACAATGAGCAGTTCTTC. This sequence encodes CASRPPVAAYNEQFF.